The sequence of this T cell receptor beta chain was determined in a study of T cells after yellow fever vaccination. Study summary: SMART-Seq v4 Ultra Low Input prepared libraries from low-cell fractions.

Study-level points and caveats: Abundant clonotypes (contaminants from the bulk population) could be present in FACS-sorted repertoires. Post-booster samples contained most primary-vaccination clones (approximately 96% CD4, approximately 88% CD8).

Trimming removed 5 bases from V and 8 bases from J, with 10 bases in between. The CDR3 is 13 residues long. TCR cDNA, made by 5'RACE template switching, carried an added universal primer site and UMIs. Each CDR3 protein gets one entry after TCRdb re-called the 5' RACE reads with MiXCR. This table has a few hundred thousand distinct CDR3 sequences, less than 20% appearing once. At least ten counts were recorded for this clonotype. Its matching antigen is unknown. The chain combines TRBV12-3 or TRBV12-4 with TRBJ1-6, with a weak D call TRBD1 (5 bases). The sequencing used PBMCs, collected 5 days after the first yellow fever vaccination. The clonotype comes from a man aged 18 to 30 who received the YFV17D yellow fever vaccine. CDR3 DNA: TGTGCCAGCAGTCCGGGGCAGTATTCACCCCTCCACTTT. It yields the protein CASSPGQYSPLHF.